Listed below are T cell receptor beta chains from one sample, sequenced in a study of blood T cell repertoires in COVID-19. TCRdb's table, derived via immunoSEQ multiplex PCR, lists solely in-frame clones and lacks some. The sample shows roughly 110,000 clones, 70% to 85% of them seen only once. The material sequenced was peripheral blood. The receptors were sampled from a woman aged 60 to 75 with acute or convalescent COVID-19. Each CDR3 is given with its conserved first and last residue. The D gene is left open where the match is weak. A clone size is listed for some rows: how often the clone was seen (once, few, many), or a class if it is expanded.

J gene	clone size	V gene	D gene	CDR3 protein	CDR3 DNA
TRBJ2-2	-	TRBV7-8	TRBD2	CASSLAFSGRVRTGELFF	TGTGCCAGCAGCTTAGCGTTTAGCGGGAGGGTCCGGACCGGGGAGCTGTTTTTT
TRBJ1-3	-	TRBV29-1	-	CSVDPGGNTIYF	TGCAGCGTTGATCCAGGCGGAAACACCATATATTTT
TRBJ2-3	-	TRBV29-1	TRBD1	CSGSGTGGTDTQYF	TGCAGCGGCTCCGGGACAGGGGGCACAGATACGCAGTATTTT
TRBJ2-3	-	TRBV6-6	-	CASSYSQITDTQYF	TGTGCCAGCAGTTACTCACAGATCACAGATACGCAGTATTTT
TRBJ2-7	-	TRBV7-8	TRBD1	CASRTTGAPYEQYF	TGTGCCAGCAGGACAACAGGGGCTCCCTACGAGCAGTACTTC
TRBJ1-5	-	TRBV3-1/TRBV3-2	-	CASSQAGGKQPQHF	TGTGCCAGCAGCCAAGCCGGGGGGAAACAGCCCCAGCATTTT
TRBJ1-5	few	TRBV19	TRBD1	CASSSLTGGRGNQPQHF	TGTGCCAGTAGTTCCCTGACAGGGGGCCGGGGCAATCAGCCCCAGCATTTT
TRBJ2-3	once	TRBV7-2	TRBD2	CASSQGLAGDTQYF	TGTGCCAGCAGCCAGGGACTAGCGGGGGACACGCAGTATTTT
TRBJ2-3	few	TRBV5-3	TRBD2	CARSRVPGTNNTDTQYF	TGTGCCAGAAGCAGAGTTCCCGGGACTAACAACACAGATACGCAGTATTTT
TRBJ2-7	-	TRBV25-1	-	CASTGRYEQYF	TGTGCCAGCACAGGCAGATACGAGCAGTACTTC
TRBJ2-6	-	TRBV11-2	-	CASSLDGRSGANVLTF	TGTGCCAGCAGCTTAGATGGGAGGTCTGGGGCCAACGTCCTGACTTTC
TRBJ2-2	-	TRBV2	-	CASSGQNRYTGELFF	TGTGCCAGCAGCGGACAAAACAGATACACCGGGGAGCTGTTTTTT
TRBJ2-3	-	TRBV20-1	-	CSAPTSDTQYF	TGCAGTGCTCCTACTAGTGATACGCAGTATTTT
TRBJ1-6	-	TRBV5-6	TRBD1	CASSWGTGGAVDNSPLHF	TGTGCCAGCAGCTGGGGGACAGGGGGAGCTGTGGATAATTCACCCCTCCACTTT
TRBJ2-1	-	TRBV19	TRBD2	CASSITSGGTTYNEQFF	TGTGCCAGTAGTATTACTAGCGGGGGGACTACCTACAATGAGCAGTTCTTC
TRBJ1-1	once	TRBV24-1	TRBD1	CATSIQGARVTEAFF	TGTGCCACCAGTATTCAGGGGGCGCGGGTTACTGAAGCTTTCTTT
TRBJ1-1	-	TRBV20-1	-	CSASQQGRGTEAFF	TGCAGTGCTAGTCAGCAGGGTCGTGGCACTGAAGCTTTCTTT
TRBJ1-2	-	TRBV19	TRBD1	CASSSQGVGYGYTF	TGTGCCAGTAGTTCACAGGGGGTTGGCTATGGCTACACCTTC
TRBJ2-5	-	TRBV7-3	-	CASSRGPRETQYF	TGTGCCAGCAGCCGCGGCCCGAGGGAGACCCAGTACTTC
TRBJ1-6	-	TRBV19	TRBD1	CASSDQDRWSSPLHF	TGTGCCAGTAGTGACCAGGACAGGTGGAGTTCACCCCTCCACTTT
TRBJ1-3	-	TRBV27	-	CASRQGSGNTIYF	TGTGCCAGCAGGCAGGGGTCAGGAAACACCATATATTTT
TRBJ2-7	-	TRBV18	TRBD2	CASSPRPSGGHPLSEQYF	TGTGCCAGCTCGCCAAGGCCCAGCGGGGGGCATCCATTATCCGAGCAGTACTTC
TRBJ2-7	-	TRBV7-2	-	CASSFDRSSYEQYF	TGTGCCAGCAGCTTCGACAGGAGCTCCTACGAGCAGTACTTC
TRBJ2-5	-	TRBV11-2	-	CASSPVGASWETQYF	TGTGCCAGCAGCCCCGTGGGGGCTAGCTGGGAGACCCAGTACTTC
TRBJ2-3	-	TRBV11-2	TRBD2	CASTLAGSPSTDTQYF	TGTGCCAGCACCCTAGCGGGGAGCCCTAGCACAGATACGCAGTATTTT
TRBJ2-5	once	TRBV9	-	CASSVGLQETQYF	TGTGCCAGCAGCGTAGGTCTCCAAGAGACCCAGTACTTC
TRBJ1-4	-	TRBV28	TRBD1	CASGSGTDNEKLFF	TGTGCCAGCGGCTCCGGGACAGACAATGAAAAACTGTTTTTT
TRBJ1-4	-	TRBV19	-	CASSILTVEKLFF	TGTGCCAGTAGTATACTAACGGTCGAAAAACTGTTTTTT
TRBJ1-2	few	TRBV29-1	-	CSVEGAGGYTF	TGCAGCGTTGAGGGGGCGGGTGGCTACACCTTC
TRBJ1-5	-	TRBV5-6	TRBD1	CASSLWRGVTGLNQPQHF	TGTGCCAGCAGCTTGTGGCGAGGAGTGACAGGGCTAAATCAGCCCCAGCATTTT
TRBJ2-5	once	TRBV9	TRBD1	CASSVGQQETQYF	TGTGCCAGCAGCGTGGGACAGCAAGAGACCCAGTACTTC
TRBJ1-6	-	TRBV11-2	-	CASSLARGSPLHF	TGTGCCAGCAGCTTAGCCCGCGGCTCACCCCTCCACTTT
TRBJ2-5	-	TRBV7-9	-	CASTQLVVETQYF	TGTGCCAGCACCCAGTTGGTGGTTGAGACCCAGTACTTC
TRBJ2-7	-	TRBV7-2	-	CASSSQGYEQYF	TGTGCCAGCAGCTCACAGGGCTACGAGCAGTACTTC
TRBJ2-7	-	TRBV11-3	TRBD1	CASSRSTGQGNDEQYF	TGTGCCAGCAGCCGCAGTACGGGACAGGGTAACGACGAGCAGTACTTC
TRBJ1-4	once	TRBV3-1/TRBV3-2	-	CASSQDLGDGEKLFF	TGTGCCAGCAGCCAAGATCTCGGGGATGGTGAAAAACTGTTTTTT
TRBJ1-2	-	TRBV10-1	-	CASSSEAGTF	TGCGCCAGCAGTTCTGAGGCGGGCACCTTC
TRBJ1-5	-	TRBV5-3	-	CARSFASGRINQPQHF	TGTGCCAGAAGCTTCGCTTCAGGGAGGATCAATCAGCCCCAGCATTTT
TRBJ2-1	-	TRBV29-1	TRBD1	CSVDGTGGRRGEQFF	TGCAGCGTTGACGGGACAGGGGGTAGGCGCGGCGAGCAGTTCTTC
TRBJ1-2	-	TRBV5-1	-	CASSPTSGNGYTF	TGCGCCAGCAGCCCCACCTCGGGGAATGGCTACACCTTC